A single sample gave rise to the 3 T cell receptor beta chains below, sequenced in a study of cytomegalovirus exposure and HLA in healthy donors. It was with 60 Vbeta and 13 Jbeta primers that the PCR ran. Clones were read by immunoSEQ multiplex PCR, and TCRdb kept only the in-frame ones, dropping some. The sample consists of over 150,000 clones, roughly 85% of them appearing once. The sample was PBMCs. The receptors stem from a man aged 25-45 years in good health and CMV-seropositive.

This clone was counted a few times. V gene TRBV4-3 combines with J gene TRBJ2-3, with 10 bases lining up with TRBD2. J gave up 4 bases and V 0 bases, and 4 bases lay outside the gene matches. CDR1 is LGHNA, CDR2 YSLEER, per germline. The length of the CDR3 is 16 residues. The CDR3 protein is CASSQDLAGASDTQYF. In DNA form, the CDR3 reads TGCGCCAGCAGCCAAGACCTAGCGGGAGCCTCAGATACGCAGTATTTT.

This clone was seen only a few times. This chain connects TRBV6-5 to TRBJ2-7, with TRBD2 matching 12 bases. The V gene end was trimmed by 5 bases and the J gene end by 5 bases; junction bases not matched to a gene: 7. The CDR3 sequence is 15 residues long. Germline V lookup: CDR1 MNHEY, CDR2 SVGAGI. The CDR3 reads CASSLGLAGKNEQYF. Written as DNA, the CDR3 is TGTGCCAGCAGTCTCGGACTAGCGGGAAAGAACGAGCAGTACTTC.

The chain recombines TRBV29-1 with TRBJ2-1; TRBD1 matches 7 bases. CDR3 size: 15 residues. Germline V lookup: CDR1 SQVTM, CDR2 ANQGSEA. The V segment lost 6 bases and the J segment 2 bases; nucleotides outside the gene matches: 10. CDR3 nucleotides: TGCAGCGTGGAACTCCGGGACAGTACCTACAATGAGCAGTTCTTC. Amino acid sequence: CSVELRDSTYNEQFF.